What follows are 22 T cell receptor beta chains derived from one specimen sequenced in a study of blood T cell repertoires in COVID-19. Assay: immunoSEQ multiplex PCR; the TCRdb copy retains only in-frame clones and omits some. This sample has fewer than 300,000 clones; roughly 90% occur once, and the top ten carry about an eighth. The material sequenced was peripheral blood. The origin of the receptors is a woman aged 30 to 39 with COVID-19, enrolled during active disease.

V is TRBV19 and J is TRBJ1-1, with D possibly matching TRBD1 (6 bases). Looked up from germline, CDR1 is LNHDA and CDR2 is SQIVND (reference sequence). The CDR3 has 13 residues. With 3 bases removed from V and 3 bases from J, the gap between germline ends came to 8 bases. The CDR3 here is CASSMGGHTEAFF. In DNA form, the CDR3 reads TGTGCCAGTAGTATGGGGGGGCACACTGAAGCTTTCTTT.

V usage is TRBV5-1 and J usage is TRBJ2-7, with D possibly TRBD1 on 6 matching bases. The CDR3 is 14 residues long. Trimming took off 4 bases at V and 7 bases at J, with 18 bases between the two ends. Germline loops: CDR1 SGHRS, CDR2 YFSETQ. CDR3 protein: CASSPTGTLGEQYF. The CDR3 region has the DNA TGCGCCAGCAGCCCTACAGGGACCTTGGGGGAGCAGTACTTC.

V is TRBV11-2 and J is TRBJ2-7, with D tentatively TRBD1 (6 bases). The CDR3 spans 12 residues. Germline values: CDR1 SGHAT, CDR2 FQNNGV. V lost 5 bases and J 2 bases, leaving 7 bases between the germline ends. CDR3 loop: CASSRTAYEQYF. The CDR3 DNA follows: TGTGCCAGCAGCCGGACAGCCTACGAGCAGTACTTC.

The CDR3 loop is CASSLKTVVGNSPLHF. CDR3 nucleotide sequence: TGTGCCAGCAGCTTAAAAACGGTGGTTGGTAATTCACCCCTCCACTTT. V and J are TRBV7-8 and TRBJ1-6; D ambiguous. Trimming took off 2 bases at V and 6 bases at J, with 14 bases between the two ends. This CDR3 is 16 amino acids long. CDR1 and CDR2 (germline): SGHVS, FQNEAQ. The entire variable domain, with the rest obtained from reference TRBV7-8 and TRBJ1-6, is as follows: GAGVSQSPRYKVAKRGQDVALRCDPISGHVSLFWYQQALGQGPEFLTYFQNEAQLDKSGLPSDRFFAERPEGSVSTLKIQRTQQEDSAVYLCASSLKTVVGNSPLHFGNGTRLTVT.

The J gene is TRBJ1-1, the V gene TRBV7-6, with D possibly TRBD1 on 5 matching bases. Germline-derived CDR1 and CDR2 are SGHVS and FNYEAQ. The ends were cut back, 0 bases at V and 0 bases at J, with 14 bases in the middle. There are 17 residues in the CDR3. The DNA for the CDR3 is TGTGCCAGCAGCTTAGCAGAAGGACAAACTTTGAACACTGAAGCTTTCTTT. Amino acid sequence: CASSLAEGQTLNTEAFF.

The chain carries TRBV27 and TRBJ2-7; the match to TRBD1 covers 7 bases. The J segment lost 2 bases and the V segment lost 3 bases, leaving 10 bases of the junction unmatched. The CDR3 totals 16 residues. The germline gives CDR1 MNHEY, CDR2 SMNVEV (reference sequence). CDR3 in amino acids: CASSFLSGGGTYEQYF. CDR3 DNA: TGTGCCAGCAGTTTTTTGTCAGGGGGTGGCACCTACGAGCAGTACTTC.

The rearrangement links TRBV7-2 to TRBJ1-1, with TRBD1 matching over 11 bases. V was clipped by 5 bases and J by 5 bases; unmatched bases: 10. This CDR3 comprises 16 residues. The germline CDR1 and CDR2 sequences are SGHTA and FQGNSA. DNA of the CDR3: TGTGCCAGCAGCCCCGCCCTGGACAGGGGGCTAACTGAAGCTTTCTTT. This gives the protein CASSPALDRGLTEAFF.

The V gene is TRBV19, the J gene TRBJ2-7; 13 bases are a match to TRBD2. J lost 4 bases, V lost 6 bases, and 15 bases had no gene match. This CDR3 has 18 amino acids. The germline CDR1 and CDR2 sequences are LNHDA and SQIVND (reference sequence). The CDR3 nucleotides are TGTGCCAGTAGCCGGACTAGCGGGGGCCAAACCGAGCGATACGAGCAGTACTTC. Its protein product is CASSRTSGGQTERYEQYF.

The chain uses TRBV7-2 and TRBJ1-5, with D uncertain. The CDR3 runs to 14 residues. The germline CDR1 and CDR2 sequences are SGHTA and FQGNSA. With 4 bases removed from V and 5 bases from J, the gap between germline ends came to 12 bases. The CDR3: CASSSGNWDQPQHF. The CDR3 bases are TGTGCCAGCAGCTCCGGGAATTGGGATCAGCCCCAGCATTTT.

V and J are TRBV2 and TRBJ2-5; D gene uncertain. V dropped 1 base and J dropped 5 bases, with 8 bases sitting between them. The CDR3 contains 13 residues. The germline V gene has CDR1 SNHLY and CDR2 FYNNEI. The CDR3 DNA reads as TGTGCCAGCAGTGAAGTAGATGCGGAGACCCAGTACTTC. Translation: CASSEVDAETQYF.

The count of this clone is one. This chain uses TRBV29-1 with TRBJ2-3, with D possibly matching TRBD2 (5 bases). Germline assignment: CDR1 SQVTM and CDR2 ANQGSEA. V lost 2 bases, J lost 3 bases, and 6 bases lay in between. The CDR3 totals 12 residues. The CDR3 protein is CSVERGTDTQYF. CDR3 coding DNA: TGCAGCGTTGAAAGAGGGACAGATACGCAGTATTTT.

The chain has TRBV12-5 and TRBJ2-3; 7 nucleotides align to TRBD2. Germline lookup yields CDR1 LGHNT and CDR2 FRNRAP. Trimming removed 0 bases from V and 0 bases from J; junction bases left unmatched: 12. This CDR3 spans 19 amino acids. CDR3 sequence: CASGLVRFGGGGSTDTQYF. Written as DNA, the CDR3 is TGTGCTAGTGGTTTGGTACGGTTCGGCGGGGGAGGTAGCACAGATACGCAGTATTTT. The entire variable domain, with the rest obtained from reference TRBV12-5 and TRBJ2-3, is as follows: DARVTQTPRHKVTEMGQEVTMRCQPILGHNTVFWYRQTMMQGLELLAYFRNRAPLDDSGMPKDRFSAEMPDATLATLKIQPSEPRDSAVYFCASGLVRFGGGGSTDTQYFGPGTRLTVL.

The genes are TRBV5-8 and TRBJ1-5; 9 bases are shared with TRBD1. V shed 4 bases and J 4 bases; nucleotides not matched to a gene: 9. The CDR3 consists of 16 residues. Germline V gives CDR1 SGHTS, CDR2 YDEGEE. The CDR3 bases are TGTGCCAGCAGCCTTGAGGACAGGGGAATGAATCAGCCCCAGCATTTT. Translated, it gives CASSLEDRGMNQPQHF.

The gene calls are TRBV2 and TRBJ1-2, with TRBD1 matching over 9 bases. Germline CDR1 is SNHLY and CDR2 is FYNNEI. V was pared by 10 bases and J by 5 bases, with 17 bases of the junction left unmatched. The CDR3 is made up of 16 amino acids. As DNA, the CDR3 is TGTGCCACCAAGTCGGCCGGTCACAGGGGGCGTTATGGCTACACCTTC. Its translation: CATKSAGHRGRYGYTF.

The chain employs TRBV6-2 or TRBV6-3 and TRBJ1-1; D uncertain. The CDR3 loop spans 15 amino acids. Trimming left V 2 bases short and J 4 bases short, with 14 bases between. Per the germline V gene, CDR1 is MNHEY and CDR2 is SVGEGT. The CDR3 protein is CASSYEGVMTTEAFF. The DNA of the CDR3 is TGTGCCAGCAGTTACGAGGGAGTCATGACCACTGAAGCTTTCTTT.

This chain uses TRBV18 with TRBJ2-6; 8 bases fit TRBD1. Germline CDR1 reads KGHSH; CDR2 reads LQKENI. This CDR3 has 20 amino acids. Trimming cost V 4 bases and J 2 bases; bases outside gene matches: 16. The CDR3 sequence: CASSRLPGQGVSTGANVLTF. For the CDR3, the DNA is TGTGCCAGCTCACGACTCCCCGGACAGGGAGTATCTACTGGGGCCAACGTCCTGACTTTC.

The V gene is TRBV6-5, the J gene TRBJ2-1, with D hard to call. Trimming stripped 6 bases from V and 10 bases from J, with 13 bases between. Germline V lookup: CDR1 MNHEY, CDR2 SVGAGI. The CDR3 is made up of 12 amino acids. CDR3 in DNA: TGTGCCAGCAGCCAAGACGAGGAGGAGCAGTTCTTC. It codes for CASSQDEEEQFF.

V is TRBV6-1 and J is TRBJ2-1, with D perhaps TRBD1 (7 bases). The germline V gene has CDR1 MNHNS and CDR2 SASEGT. Trimming took off 1 base at V and 5 bases at J, with 15 bases between the two ends. This CDR3 has 16 residues. Here the CDR3 DNA reads TGTGCCAGCAGTGAAGGACAGGGACTGGTCGACAATGAGCAGTTCTTC. Its protein is CASSEGQGLVDNEQFF.

On this clone itself: Relative to the germline gene, one junction end is altered; a read error may explain this. V and J are TRBV27 and TRBJ1-2; 8 bases fit TRBD1. Germline CDR1 and CDR2: MNHEY and SMNVEV (reference sequence). The CDR3 length is 14 residues. DNA of the CDR3: TGTGCCAGCGGCGGGCGGCAGGGGGCGCCATCTTTTTCCTTC. This codes for CASGGRQGAPSFSF.

The chain is built from TRBV5-1 and TRBJ2-3, with D unclear. CDR3 length: 16 residues. Trimming left V 1 base short and J 2 bases short, with 14 bases between. The V gene's germline CDR1 is SGHRS and CDR2 YFSETQ. Here the CDR3 reads CASSLRTIDPTDTQYF. The CDR3 nucleotides are TGCGCCAGCAGCTTGAGAACTATCGATCCCACAGATACGCAGTATTTT.

The chain is built from TRBV6-6 and TRBJ1-6; tentative D call: TRBD1 (6 bases). CDR1 and CDR2 (germline): MNHNY, SVGAGI (reference sequence). The CDR3 length is 16 residues. Trimming left V 5 bases short and J 9 bases short, with 20 bases between. Here the CDR3 reads CASSNRQAIRGSPLHF. Written as DNA, the CDR3 is TGTGCCAGCAGTAACAGACAGGCCATTAGAGGTTCACCCCTCCACTTT.

The V and J genes are TRBV3-1 (or the pseudogene TRBV3-2) and TRBJ2-7; no clear D gene. The germline V gene has CDR1 LGHDT and CDR2 YNNKEL (reference sequence). Trimming stripped 4 bases from V and 3 bases from J, with 7 bases between. CDR3 size: 12 residues. The CDR3 DNA is TGTGCCAGCAGCCCATACGGCTACGAGCAGTACTTC. Residues: CASSPYGYEQYF.